The T cell receptor (beta chain) described here comes from a study of tumor and adjacent non-tumor tissue in lung cancer. Across the whole study: Patients comprised 12 adenocarcinoma, 2 squamous cell carcinoma and 1 small cell lung cancer. Around 4.4 million productive TCRbeta reads were obtained per sample on average.

RNA was extracted from bulk tissue without any cell sorting. Distant lung tissue was collected more than 3 cm away from the tumor edge. Study-wide results and caveats: In normal lung, the top 100 clones were significantly more dominant than in tumor.

This clonotype has only a few counts. The antigen is not known. The library came from three nested PCR rounds adapted from ARM-PCR protocols. TCRdb ran MiXCR on the multiplex PCR reads and lists one entry per CDR3 protein. Of approximately 66,000 distinct CDR3 sequences listed, roughly two thirds are singletons. V lost 6 bases, J lost 2 bases, and 11 bases stayed unmatched. Germline V CDR1 and CDR2: SGHKS, YYEKEE (reference sequence). The CDR3 spans 16 residues. Input material: distant non-tumor lung tissue. This TCR came from a man aged 70 or older with non-small cell lung cancer. The V call is TRBV5-5, the J call TRBJ2-7, with 10 nucleotides matching TRBD1. CDR3 nucleotide sequence: TGTGCCAGCAACTCAAGGGGACAGGGGTCTACCTACGAGCAGTACTTC. Residues: CASNSRGQGSTYEQYF. Full variable domain (missing parts from reference TRBV5-5 and TRBJ2-7): DAGVTQSPTHLIKTRGQQVTLRCSPISGHKSVSWYQQVLGQGPQFIFQYYEKEERGRGNFPDRFSARQFPNYSSELNVNALLLGDSALYLCASNSRGQGSTYEQYFGPGTRLTVT.